This T cell receptor (beta chain) was retrieved from a study of PD-1 blockade in classical Hodgkin lymphoma. Trimming removed 6 bases at V and 5 bases at J, with 17 bases between. CDR3 length: 15 amino acids. The germline V gene has CDR1 MNHEY and CDR2 SMNVEV (reference sequence). Every one of the patients relapsed after autologous stem cell transplantation (brentuximab vedotin exposure was variable). TCRdb keeps only in-frame clones here, not all; method: immunoSEQ multiplex PCR. The repertoire holds fewer than 70,000 clones, around nine tenths seen once, with over 5% in the top ten. V usage is TRBV27 and J usage is TRBJ2-1, with TRBD1 as a possible D gene (6 bases). The receptor's source is a human donor with classical Hodgkin lymphoma. The material sequenced was peripheral blood mononuclear cells (PBMCs), taken before the second cycle of nivolumab. CDR3 nucleotides: TGTGCCAGCAGGGAGGAGACAGGAGACAACAATGAGCAGTTCTTC. Residues: CASREETGDNNEQFF.